This T cell receptor beta chain emerged from a study of T cell responses to AZD1222 COVID-19 vaccine. Regarding the study as a whole: A mostly white British donor set with more females was recruited, and clonal diversity was possibly underestimated.

The table came from immunoSEQ multiplex PCR; TCRdb's copy has only in-frame clones and leaves some out. The sample gives 120,000 to 150,000 clones, 90% to 95% of which show up once; 5.2% is in the top ten. The V end was cut by 0 bases, the J end by 7 bases, with 13 bases between. From germline, CDR1 is SGDLS and CDR2 YYNGEE. The CDR3 loop spans 15 amino acids. As concerns this clone: Its specificity is unknown.

This specimen consisted of peripheral blood, obtained on day 0 of AZD1222 vaccination. The origin of this receptor is an adult in good health. The chain uses TRBV9 and TRBJ2-2, with a weak D call TRBD2 (7 bases). In DNA form, the CDR3 reads TGTGCCAGCAGCGTAGTAGGGGGGGCAAGCGGGGAGCTGTTTTTT. Translating it yields CASSVVGGASGELFF.